The clone carrying this T cell receptor beta chain was recorded many times. Primed by a sample-barcoded 5' primer and a J-beta primer mix, a second PCR proceeded for 7 to 11 cycles. One entry per CDR3 protein, called by TCRdb with MiXCR from the 5' RACE reads. The sample contains roughly 560,000 distinct CDR3 sequences, around 24% of which appear only once. The record originates from a study of blood T cells in healthy people across ages. The CDR3 totals 14 residues. V was clipped by 4 bases and J by 5 bases; unmatched bases: 5. Germline CDR1 reads MDHEN; CDR2 reads SYDVKM. The data also belong to a second study, concerning T cells of mothers and their children.

The sequenced sample was blood. The chain links TRBV28 to TRBJ2-7; 10 bases match TRBD1. This receptor was taken from a boy younger than 18 in good health. CDR3 DNA sequence: TGTGCCAGCAGTTCCGGGACAGGGGTCCACGAGCAGTACTTC. Translation gives CASSSGTGVHEQYF.